A single sample is the source of the 28 T cell receptor beta chains below, sequenced in a study of shared clonotypes between healthy human individuals. Libraries were prepared by immunoSEQ multiplex PCR; TCRdb keeps only in-frame clonotypes and omits some of them. The table records about 180,000 clones, approximately 95% of them present only once. Sequencing was performed on naive CD4+ T cells sorted from blood. Subset indicated: CD45RA+ positively selected. These receptors all stem from a woman in her twenties or thirties in good health.

The chain employs TRBV29-1 and TRBJ1-2; D is undetermined. Germline CDR1 reads SQVTM; CDR2 reads ANQGSEA. V dropped 6 bases and J dropped 4 bases, with 9 bases sitting between them. CDR3 length: 11 residues. DNA for the CDR3: TGCAGCGTGGGCGGCGGCTATGGCTACACCTTC. Translating gives CSVGGGYGYTF.

The V and J genes are TRBV28 and TRBJ1-4; D is ambiguous. Trimming removed 5 bases from V and 0 bases from J, with 7 bases in between. The CDR3 loop spans 14 amino acids. Germline V gene lookup returns CDR1 MDHEN and CDR2 SYDVKM. The DNA for the CDR3 is TGTGCCAGCAGTCCTGATGCAACTAATGAAAAACTGTTTTTT. It encodes CASSPDATNEKLFF.

This chain links TRBV5-4 with TRBJ1-2, with D perhaps TRBD1 (5 bases). The CDR3 spans 13 residues. CDR1 is SGHNT, CDR2 YYREEE, per germline (reference sequence). V was shortened by 3 bases and J by 6 bases, with 12 bases between the two germline ends. CDR3 in amino acids: CASSSPRVNGYTF. The CDR3 DNA reads TGTGCCAGCAGCTCCCCCAGGGTAAATGGCTACACCTTC.

The CDR3 bases are TGTGCCAGCAGCAGACAAGCAACTAATGAAAAACTGTTTTTT. Its translation is CASSRQATNEKLFF. The chain employs TRBV11-3 and TRBJ1-4, with D unclear. CDR1 SGHNT and CDR2 YENEEA come from the germline V gene. The V end lost 5 bases, the J end lost 0 bases, and 7 bases lay between the germline ends. This CDR3 is 14 amino acids long.

The chain links TRBV4-1 to TRBJ2-7; 7 bases fit TRBD2. Germline CDR1 reads MGHRA; CDR2 reads YSYEKL. With V trimmed by 0 bases and J by 7 bases, 6 bases remained unmatched. This CDR3 is built from 14 residues. The CDR3 sequence is CASSQDGGGIEQYF. The CDR3 DNA follows: TGCGCCAGCAGCCAAGATGGGGGAGGGATAGAGCAGTACTTC.

This clone was observed once. The chain combines TRBV2 with TRBJ1-2; no clear D. This CDR3 has 15 amino acids. In germline, CDR1 is SNHLY, CDR2 FYNNEI. V gave up 3 bases and J gave up 1 base, with 12 bases separating them. The CDR3 coding sequence is TGTGCCAGCAGTGAGGGTCAATGGGATAACTATGGCTACACCTTC. Amino acids: CASSEGQWDNYGYTF.

This clone appeared once. The J gene is TRBJ2-2, the V gene TRBV7-9; TRBD2 aligns across 10 bases. V lost 1 base, J lost 6 bases, and 2 bases stayed unmatched. Germline lookup yields CDR1 SEHNR and CDR2 FQNEAQ (reference sequence). The CDR3 length is 15 residues. CDR3 nucleotide sequence: TGTGCCAGCAGCTTAGGTCTAGCGGGAGCCGGGGAGCTGTTTTTT. It translates to CASSLGLAGAGELFF.

This clone appeared a single time. The gene calls are TRBV28 and TRBJ1-2; TRBD1 aligns across 8 bases. The germline V gene encodes CDR1 MDHEN and CDR2 SYDVKM. CDR3 size: 13 residues. The junction had 7 bases not matched to a gene; V was cut back by 5 bases and J by 8 bases. The CDR3 DNA reads as TGTGCCAGCAGTCTTCACAGGGGGTCGGGCTACACCTTC. It is translated as CASSLHRGSGYTF.

The chain is built from TRBV14 and TRBJ2-1; TRBD2 aligns across 7 bases. Germline V CDR1 and CDR2: SGHDN, FVKESK. Trimming cost V 1 base and J 4 bases; bases outside gene matches: 7. CDR3 length: 16 amino acids. The CDR3 region is CASSQGPGTNYNEQFF. CDR3 DNA sequence: TGTGCCAGCAGCCAAGGTCCCGGGACTAATTACAATGAGCAGTTCTTC.

The chain joins TRBV5-1 to TRBJ2-3; TRBD1 matches 7 bases. Germline CDR1 and CDR2: SGHRS and YFSETQ. J was trimmed by 2 bases and V by 6 bases; bases with no gene match: 12. The CDR3 has 16 residues. This CDR3 is CASTPYETGTTDTQYF. CDR3 sequence (DNA): TGCGCCAGCACCCCTTACGAGACAGGGACCACAGATACGCAGTATTTT.

This clone was found once. The rearrangement links TRBV7-2 to TRBJ1-5; D is ambiguous. Between the trimmed V and J ends, which lost 1 base and 2 bases, there was a span of 3 bases. Germline loops: CDR1 SGHTA, CDR2 FQGNSA. The CDR3 runs to 13 residues. CDR3 residues: CASSLVRNQPQHF. The DNA for the CDR3 is TGTGCCAGCAGCTTAGTCCGCAATCAGCCCCAGCATTTT.

The CDR3 region is CASSLSYRGVEQFF. The DNA of the CDR3 is TGTGCCAGCAGTTTATCTTACAGGGGTGTTGAGCAGTTCTTC. This chain uses TRBV28 with TRBJ2-1, with 7 bases matching TRBD1. Germline CDR1 and CDR2: MDHEN and SYDVKM. The CDR3 runs 14 residues. The V segment lost 1 base and the J segment 9 bases; nucleotides outside the gene matches: 6.

The CDR3 DNA reads as TGCGCCAGCAGCCAAGATACGGAGACATCAGGCATTAACTATGGCTACACCTTC. Protein: CASSQDTETSGINYGYTF. This rearrangement joins TRBV4-1 to TRBJ1-2; the D is unclear. Germline loops: CDR1 MGHRA, CDR2 YSYEKL. V dropped 0 bases and J dropped 1 base, with 18 bases sitting between them. This CDR3 has 18 residues.

To note about this clone: Other DNA sequences within the sample encode an identical CDR3. V gene TRBV5-1 combines with J gene TRBJ1-4; D gene uncertain. The V end lost 1 base, the J end lost 0 bases, and 4 bases lay between the germline ends. Per germline, CDR1 SGHRS and CDR2 YFSETQ. The CDR3 loop spans 14 amino acids. The CDR3 DNA is TGCGCCAGCAGCTTGACGGCAACTAATGAAAAACTGTTTTTT. Protein: CASSLTATNEKLFF. The entire variable domain, with the rest obtained from reference TRBV5-1 and TRBJ1-4, is as follows: KAGVTQTPRYLIKTRGQQVTLSCSPISGHRSVSWYQQTPGQGLQFLFEYFSETQRNKGNFPGRFSGRQFSNSRSEMNVSTLELGDSALYLCASSLTATNEKLFFGSGTQLSVL.

This clone was seen a handful of times. CDR3 DNA sequence: TGTGCCAGGCCGGGACAGGTTTACGAGCAGTACTTC. It codes for CARPGQVYEQYF. V and J are TRBV28 and TRBJ2-7, with 8 bases matching TRBD1. CDR1 and CDR2 (germline): MDHEN, SYDVKM. V lost 9 bases and J lost 4; bases outside the gene matches: 5. CDR3 size: 12 residues.

DNA of the CDR3: TGCGCCAGCAGCTCTACGTGGGACGGAGGCGCGCAAAACATTCAGTACTTC. It encodes CASSSTWDGGAQNIQYF. The V and J genes are TRBV5-1 and TRBJ2-4, with D possibly being TRBD1 or TRBD2 (5 bases each). The V end lost 3 bases, the J end lost 5 bases, and 21 bases lay between the germline ends. The CDR3 loop spans 17 amino acids. Per germline, CDR1 SGHRS and CDR2 YFSETQ.

This clone has just one count. V usage is TRBV7-9 and J usage is TRBJ1-1, with D perhaps matching TRBD1 (6 bases). This CDR3 is 14 amino acids long. Trimming stripped 2 bases from V and 3 bases from J, with 10 bases between. CDR1 is SEHNR and CDR2 is FQNEAQ in the germline V gene (reference sequence). CDR3 nucleotides: TGTGCCAGCAGCTTATCCCAGGGGTACACTGAAGCTTTCTTT. Translating gives CASSLSQGYTEAFF.

This clone was observed a few times. The rearrangement links TRBV20-1 to TRBJ1-2; no firm D call. Germline-derived CDR1 and CDR2 are DFQATT and SNEGSKA (reference sequence). CDR3 length: 10 residues. Trimming pared 3 bases from V and 5 bases from J, leaving 4 bases between. As DNA, the CDR3 is TGCAGTGCTAGTGGTTATGGCTACACCTTC. This codes for CSASGYGYTF.

CDR3 loop: CASSSQGPVHEQYF. The CDR3 region has the DNA TGTGCCAGCAGTTCTCAGGGTCCGGTACACGAGCAGTACTTC. The rearrangement joins TRBV2 to TRBJ2-7, with D possibly TRBD1 on 5 matching bases. The CDR3 runs 14 residues. V was clipped by 5 bases and J by 5 bases, with 16 bases between them. Per the germline V gene, CDR1 is SNHLY and CDR2 is FYNNEI.

The chain employs TRBV2 and TRBJ2-7; maybe TRBD1 (5 bases). The V gene's germline CDR1 is SNHLY and CDR2 FYNNEI. Between the trimmed V and J ends, which lost 1 base and 3 bases, there was a span of 19 bases. The CDR3 loop spans 17 amino acids. The CDR3 coding sequence is TGTGCCAGCAGTGAAGGGCCCCCCGCAGGGAAAGGCTACGAGCAGTACTTC. This encodes CASSEGPPAGKGYEQYF.

The rearrangement uses TRBV30 and TRBJ2-6; tentatively, D is TRBD2 (6 bases). V was cut by 5 bases and J by 0 bases, with 11 bases left in between. The CDR3 spans 15 residues. Germline CDR1 reads GTSNPN; CDR2 reads SVGIG (reference sequence). The CDR3 region is CAWGGLRSGANVLTF. The CDR3, as DNA: TGTGCCTGGGGGGGACTGCGCTCTGGGGCCAACGTCCTGACTTTC.

This clone was picked up one time. V usage is TRBV28 and J usage is TRBJ2-7, with D uncertain. Germline CDR1 MDHEN, CDR2 SYDVKM. This CDR3 is 15 amino acids long. The V end was cut by 4 bases, the J end by 2 bases, with 15 bases between. CDR3 sequence (DNA): TGTGCCAGCAGTTCACCAGCGCAGCCCCCCTACGAGCAGTACTTC. It yields the protein CASSSPAQPPYEQYF.

V and J are TRBV27 and TRBJ2-7; D is ambiguous. V was trimmed by 3 bases and J by 5 bases, leaving 11 bases between them. Germline values: CDR1 MNHEY, CDR2 SMNVEV (reference sequence). The CDR3 loop spans 13 amino acids. CDR3 bases: TGTGCCAGCAGTTTTAACAGCGTGGACGAGCAGTACTTC. This codes for CASSFNSVDEQYF.

V is TRBV19 and J is TRBJ1-1; no definite D call. The V and J ends lost 8 bases and 5 bases respectively, with 15 bases between them. The CDR3 totals 13 residues. Per germline, CDR1 LNHDA and CDR2 SQIVND (reference sequence). Here the CDR3 reads CASGFSGETEAFF. The CDR3 nucleotides are TGTGCCAGTGGCTTTAGTGGGGAAACTGAAGCTTTCTTT.

On this clone itself: Other DNA sequences within the sample encode an identical CDR3. The rearrangement links TRBV5-1 to TRBJ2-5; 7 nucleotides agree with TRBD1. The end of the DNA fits TRBJ2-7 better, so the J call may be wrong. Per the germline V gene, CDR1 is SGHRS and CDR2 is YFSETQ. The CDR3 sequence is 14 residues long. CDR3 region: CASSLGQGAYEQYF. DNA for the CDR3: TGCGCCAGCAGCTTGGGCCAGGGGGCCTACGAGCAGTACTTC.

This chain joins TRBV18 and TRBJ2-7; D is unresolved. The CDR3 consists of 14 residues. Germline V gene data show CDR1 as KGHSH and CDR2 as LQKENI. The V end lost 3 bases, the J end lost 0 bases, and 9 bases lay between the germline ends. The CDR3 protein is CASSPSWNSYEQYF. CDR3 DNA: TGTGCCAGCTCACCCTCTTGGAACTCCTACGAGCAGTACTTC.

The chain has TRBV6-1 and TRBJ1-1; D remains unclear. The length of the CDR3 is 13 residues. Deletions cut 0 bases from V and 7 bases from J, with 9 bases between. CDR1 and CDR2 from the germline V gene are MNHNS and SASEGT. The CDR3 loop is CASSEAGKGEAFF. The CDR3 DNA is TGTGCCAGCAGTGAAGCCGGAAAGGGTGAAGCTTTCTTT.

V gene TRBV11-2 combines with J gene TRBJ2-5, with a weak D call TRBD2 (6 bases). The J call may be incorrect, as the DNA end agrees better with TRBJ2-7. Germline CDR1 is SGHAT and CDR2 is FQNNGV. This CDR3 region has 15 residues. Here the CDR3 DNA reads TGTGCCAGCAGCTTAGTAGGCGGGACGTACAGCGAGCAGTACTTC. Translated: CASSLVGGTYSEQYF.